Listed below are T cell receptor beta chains from one sample, sequenced in a study of cytomegalovirus exposure and HLA in healthy donors. Data came from immunoSEQ multiplex PCR; TCRdb stores just in-frame clones and leaves some out. The sample carries roughly 140,000 clones, approximately 83% recorded once. Material for sequencing was PBMCs. All receptors derive from a male donor in good health and CMV-seronegative. Each CDR3 is given with its conserved first and last residue. Each record gives: J gene, D gene, clone size, V gene, CDR3 DNA, CDR3 protein. The D gene is left open where the match is weak. Clone size is given for some rows only: seen once, a few or many times, or a class if the clone is expanded.

>TRBJ2-7|TRBD1|NA|TRBV27
TGTGCCAGCAACCGACAGGGGAGCTACGAGCAGTACTTC
CASNRQGSYEQYF
>TRBJ2-7|NA|NA|TRBV9
TGTGCCAGCAGCGCGGGCACCGCTGGGGGGGAGCAGTACTTC
CASSAGTAGGEQYF
>TRBJ2-1|TRBD1|NA|TRBV12-5
TGTGCTAGTGAAAAAGGGACAGGGGGATTCAATGAGCAGTTCTTC
CASEKGTGGFNEQFF
>TRBJ1-5|NA|NA|TRBV4-2
TGTGCCAGCAGCCAAGCGACTGAGGGGGTGGATGTAAGTCAGCCCCAGCATTTT
CASSQATEGVDVSQPQHF
>TRBJ1-1|NA|NA|TRBV2
TGTGCCAGCAAGGGGGGGACCACGCAAGGGGCTTTCTTT
CASKGGTTQGAFF
>TRBJ2-2|TRBD1|NA|TRBV28
TGTGCCAGCAGTACACCGCTACAGGGGGTTGCGGACACCGGGGAGCTGTTTTTT
CASSTPLQGVADTGELFF
>TRBJ1-4|NA|few|TRBV4-3
TGCGCCAGCAGCCAGCAGTCTGGGCCTAATGAAAAACTGTTTTTT
CASSQQSGPNEKLFF
>TRBJ2-5|TRBD1|NA|TRBV7-3
TGTGCCAGCAGCACCACAGGACAGGGGGCTGGGGAGACCCAGTACTTC
CASSTTGQGAGETQYF
>TRBJ2-3|NA|NA|TRBV5-1
TGCGCCAGCAGCTTAACAGGGCACATAACAGATACGCAGTATTTT
CASSLTGHITDTQYF
>TRBJ1-2|TRBD1|NA|TRBV11-2
TGTGCCAGCAGCTTTGACAGGGGGCTTGGCTATGGCTACACCTTC
CASSFDRGLGYGYTF
>TRBJ2-1|NA|NA|TRBV9
TGTGCCAGCAGCCCCCAGGGGTCGGGTAGGGGCCATGAGTACAATGAGCAGTTCTTC
CASSPQGSGRGHEYNEQFF
>TRBJ1-5|TRBD1|NA|TRBV25-1
TGTGCCAGCAGTGAATGGGACAGGGACGGCAATCAGCCCCAGCATTTT
CASSEWDRDGNQPQHF
>TRBJ1-1|TRBD1|NA|TRBV5-8
TGTGCCAGCAGCGAGGGACAGGTCGTTGGATCGGGCACTGAAGCTTTCTTT
CASSEGQVVGSGTEAFF
>TRBJ2-5|NA|NA|TRBV9
TGTGCCAGCAGCGTAGTGGGAGGTCAAGAGACCCAGTACTTC
CASSVVGGQETQYF
>TRBJ2-1|TRBD2|few|TRBV9
TGTGCCAGCAGCGCTCCTGGGGTAGCGGGAGTATACAATGAGCAGTTCTTC
CASSAPGVAGVYNEQFF
>TRBJ1-2|TRBD1|once|TRBV28
TGTGCCAGCAGACACCGGGACAGATACTCTAACTATGGCTACACCTTC
CASRHRDRYSNYGYTF
>TRBJ2-7|NA|NA|TRBV7-3
TGTGCCAGCAGCTTAACTACAGGAGACTACGAGCAGTACTTC
CASSLTTGDYEQYF
>TRBJ1-1|NA|few|TRBV10-3
TGTGCCGCCGGCGGGAACACTGAAGCTTTCTTT
CAAGGNTEAFF
>TRBJ2-1|TRBD2|NA|TRBV10-3
TGTGCCATCAGCCAGACTAGCGGATACAATGAGCAGTTCTTC
CAISQTSGYNEQFF
>TRBJ1-1|TRBD1|NA|TRBV9
TGTGCCAGCAGCGGACAGGGACAATGGAACACTGAAGCTTTCTTT
CASSGQGQWNTEAFF